The 28 T cell receptor beta chains listed next were all sequenced from one sample in a study of T-cell reconstitution after alpha-beta-depleted transplantation in children (dated by TCRdb to the mid-2010s). The library came from PCR. The sequencer was an Illumina HiSeq 2500. TCR library preparation used molecular barcoding, with unique molecular identifiers applied to normalize quantification of the TCRbeta repertoire. TCRdb reran the public reads through fastp at Q25 and MiXCR, keeping productive beta chains. Each CDR3 protein appears once, grouped with its most common genes and DNA. This sample holds about 580,000 distinct CDR3 sequences; about 21% were observed only once. In total, the top ten clones hold approximately 14% of the sample. According to the study, the label for this sample's treatment or condition signals: allogeneic hematopoietic cell transplantation with graft depleted of TCRalphabeta T cells and CD19 B cells.

The sequences come from PBMCs, mostly from graft donor cells, collected 360 days after TCRalphabeta/CD19-depleted stem cell transplant. Receptors originate from a boy under three years old who had a stem cell transplant for acute myeloid leukemia, so the T cells may come from the graft donor.

As to this clonotype: A much larger clone sits a single nucleotide away, making a read error possible. The rearrangement joins TRBV20-1 to TRBJ2-1; D is perhaps TRBD1 (5 bases). CDR3 size: 15 residues. CDR1 DFQATT and CDR2 SNEGSKA come from the germline V gene (reference sequence). The CDR3 sequence: CSARGAGLVYKEQFF. In DNA form, the CDR3 reads TGCAGTGCTAGAGGGGCAGGGTTAGTCTACAAGGAGCAGTTCTTC.

The sample holds a few counts of this clonotype. V gene TRBV6-5 combines with J gene TRBJ2-7; D remains unclear. CDR1 and CDR2 (germline): MNHEY, SVGAGI. This CDR3 has 12 amino acids. V lost 2 bases to trimming and J lost 8 bases, with 10 bases between them. The CDR3 sequence is CASSYDTRQQYF. In nucleotides, the CDR3 is TGTGCCAGCAGTTACGATACACGCCAGCAGTACTTC.

This clonotype has just a few counts. This chain links TRBV6-5 with TRBJ1-5; the D is unclear. V lost 2 bases, J lost 7 bases, and 12 bases lay in between. In germline, CDR1 is MNHEY, CDR2 SVGAGI. The CDR3 is made up of 14 amino acids. CDR3 sequence: CASSYDQAGQPQHF. Written as DNA, the CDR3 is TGTGCCAGCAGTTACGACCAGGCGGGGCAGCCCCAGCATTTT.

This clonotype was seen repeatedly, ten times or more. The chain carries TRBV21-1 and TRBJ2-5; whether TRBD1, the table's D call, matches the DNA was not checked. TRBV21-1 constitutes a pseudogene. This CDR3 is built from 15 residues. The CDR3 DNA sequence: TGTGCCAGCAGCAAAGGACCGGGCTCGAGAGAGACCCAGTACTTC. The encoded protein is CASSKGPGSRETQYF.

V and J are TRBV6-1 and TRBJ2-7; 10 bases fit TRBD1. The V segment lost 8 bases and the J segment 0 bases; nucleotides outside the gene matches: 7. This CDR3 comprises 15 residues. Germline CDR1 and CDR2: MNHNS and SASEGT. The CDR3 DNA reads as TGTGCCAGCTCTCCGGACAGGGGGAGCTCCTACGAGCAGTACTTC. This codes for CASSPDRGSSYEQYF.

There are a few counts of this clonotype. This chain joins TRBV12-3 or TRBV12-4 and TRBJ2-1, with D perhaps TRBD2 (6 bases). Trimming took off 3 bases at V and 0 bases at J, with 9 bases between the two ends. The CDR3 has 15 residues. DNA of the CDR3: TGTGCCAGCAGTTTTGTGGGACTCTCCTACAATGAGCAGTTCTTC. This translates into CASSFVGLSYNEQFF.

This clonotype was observed at least ten times. The chain recombines TRBV7-9 with TRBJ1-5; a weak D match, TRBD1 (5 bases). The CDR3 loop spans 12 amino acids. The ends were cut back, 4 bases at V and 9 bases at J, with 10 bases in the middle. Germline assignment: CDR1 SEHNR and CDR2 FQNEAQ (reference sequence). CDR3 sequence (DNA): TGTGCCAGCAGCTCCACAGGTCTGCCCCAGCATTTT. It codes for CASSSTGLPQHF.

The CDR3 protein is CASSRGQSKNIQYF. The CDR3 DNA is TGTGCCAGCAGCCGTGGACAGAGCAAAAACATTCAGTACTTC. The rearrangement joins TRBV28 to TRBJ2-4; possible D gene TRBD1, 6 bases. This CDR3 is built from 14 residues. V gave up 6 bases and J gave up 3 bases, with 12 bases separating them. The germline V gene encodes CDR1 MDHEN and CDR2 SYDVKM. The full variable domain, with the rest looked up from reference TRBV28 and TRBJ2-4, is DVKVTQSSRYLVKRTGEKVFLECVQDMDHENMFWYRQDPGLGLRLIYFSYDVKMKEKGDIPEGYSVSREKKERFSLILESASTNQTSMYLCASSRGQSKNIQYFGAGTRLSVL.

This chain joins TRBV12-3 or TRBV12-4 and TRBJ2-5; 8 bases align to TRBD1. J lost 5 bases, V lost 6 bases, and 8 bases had no gene match. The CDR3 totals 14 residues. The DNA for the CDR3 is TGTGCCAGCAGCCCAAACAGGGGGTCGGAGACCCAGTACTTC. Translated, it gives CASSPNRGSETQYF.

This sequence joins TRBV6-4 and TRBJ2-3, with D uncertain. V gave up 6 bases and J gave up 6 bases, with 10 bases separating them. The CDR3 has 12 amino acids. CDR1 is MRHNA and CDR2 is SNTAGT in the germline V gene. CDR3 bases: TGTGCCAGCAGGCCCAAAGCGGATACGCAGTATTTT. It codes for CASRPKADTQYF.

This clonotype came up a few times. The V and J genes are TRBV24-1 and TRBJ2-7; no definite D call. The germline V gene has CDR1 KGHDR and CDR2 SFDVKD. Deletions cut 8 bases from V and 4 bases from J, with 14 bases between. This CDR3 contains 13 residues. In DNA form, the CDR3 reads TGTGCCACCAAACCTTGGCACTGGTACGAGCAGTACGTC. Translated, it gives CATKPWHWYEQYV.

The chain uses TRBV12-3 or TRBV12-4 and TRBJ2-1, with 8 bases aligning to TRBD2. V lost 3 bases to trimming and J lost 7 bases; unmatched junction nucleotides: 5. The CDR3 length is 14 residues. The CDR3 sequence: CASSLIGGANEQFF. Written as DNA, the CDR3 is TGTGCCAGCAGTTTGATCGGGGGGGCGAATGAGCAGTTCTTC.

The chain recombines TRBV20-1 with TRBJ2-1, with D tentatively TRBD2 (7 bases). The V end lost 3 bases, the J end lost 6 bases, and 18 bases lay between the germline ends. The CDR3 runs to 15 residues. Germline V gene lookup returns CDR1 DFQATT and CDR2 SNEGSKA (reference sequence). The CDR3 sequence: CSARGGASIFNEQFF. CDR3 nucleotides: TGCAGTGCTAGGGGGGGGGCTAGCATCTTCAATGAGCAGTTCTTC.

The chain is built from TRBV6-1 and TRBJ1-5; D possibly corresponds to TRBD1 (6 bases). The CDR3 consists of 14 residues. Germline CDR1 and CDR2: MNHNS and SASEGT. Trimming left V 6 bases short and J 1 base short, with 10 bases between. The CDR3 nucleotides read TGTGCCAGCAGAGGGGGACCCAGCAATCAGCCCCAGCATTTT. Protein product: CASRGGPSNQPQHF.

This clonotype has only a few counts. The chain recombines TRBV21-1 with TRBJ2-1; the tabulated D call, TRBD2, remains unverified against the DNA. TRBV21-1 counts as a pseudogene. CDR3 length equals 14 residues. The CDR3 is CASSFRDYRGEQFF. The DNA of the CDR3 is TGTGCCAGCAGCTTCCGGGACTACCGAGGTGAGCAGTTCTTC.

This clonotype was found a few times. The V and J genes are TRBV19 and TRBJ2-1; D perhaps matches TRBD1 (6 bases). The CDR3 runs to 15 residues. Germline V gene lookup returns CDR1 LNHDA and CDR2 SQIVND (reference sequence). Trimming took off 4 bases at V and 0 bases at J, with 10 bases between the two ends. CDR3 nucleotides: TGTGCCAGTAGTACTGGGGGCCTCTCCTACAATGAGCAGTTCTTC. As protein: CASSTGGLSYNEQFF.

The table lists this clonotype with a few counts. The J gene is TRBJ1-5, the V gene TRBV29-1; D remains unclear. V was clipped by 4 bases and J by 8 bases, with 15 bases between them. In germline, CDR1 is SQVTM, CDR2 ANQGSEA. CDR3 length: 13 residues. The CDR3 reads CSVGSTRFEPQHF. DNA for the CDR3: TGCAGCGTTGGGTCTACTCGGTTTGAGCCCCAGCATTTT. Full variable domain (rest looked up from reference TRBV29-1 and TRBJ1-5): SAVISQKPSRDICQRGTSLTIQCQVDSQVTMMFWYRQQPGQSLTLIATANQGSEATYESGFVIDKFPISRPNLTFSTLTVSNMSPEDSSIYLCSVGSTRFEPQHFGDGTRLSIL.

This clonotype was counted a few times. This rearrangement joins TRBV29-1 to TRBJ2-1; possibly TRBD2 for D (6 bases). Looked up from germline, CDR1 is SQVTM and CDR2 is ANQGSEA. The CDR3 extends over 15 amino acids. V lost 6 bases and J 0 bases, leaving 15 bases between the germline ends. The CDR3 loop reads CSVGGWASSYNEQFF. CDR3 coding DNA: TGCAGCGTGGGGGGTTGGGCAAGCTCCTACAATGAGCAGTTCTTC.

This clonotype was found many times. V and J are TRBV20-1 and TRBJ2-5, with D maybe TRBD2 (6 bases). Per the germline V gene, CDR1 is DFQATT and CDR2 is SNEGSKA (reference sequence). V was cut by 8 bases and J by 3 bases, with 16 bases left in between. The CDR3 extends over 13 amino acids. In DNA form, the CDR3 reads TGCAGTACATACCTAGCGACTAAAGAGACCCAGTACTTC. Its protein product is CSTYLATKETQYF.

This clonotype was seen only a few times. The rearrangement links TRBV12-3 or TRBV12-4 to TRBJ1-2; the match to TRBD1 covers 7 bases. CDR3 length: 16 residues. Germline trimming cut 3 bases from V and 1 base from J; bases unmatched to any gene: 8. The CDR3: CASSFSGGQLNYGYTF. The DNA for the CDR3 is TGTGCCAGCAGTTTTAGTGGGGGACAGCTTAACTATGGCTACACCTTC.

This clonotype was found a few times. The gene calls are TRBV20-1 and TRBJ1-1, with D unresolved. V lost 0 bases to trimming and J lost 6 bases, with 8 bases between them. Germline lookup yields CDR1 DFQATT and CDR2 SNEGSKA (reference sequence). The CDR3 is 12 residues long. The DNA for the CDR3 is TGCAGTGCTAGAGATGTAGTATCTGAAGCTTTCTTT. Translating it yields CSARDVVSEAFF.

Concerning this clonotype: This clone may be a read error of a much larger clone one base away. The chain carries TRBV28 and TRBJ2-7, with D possibly TRBD1 on 5 matching bases. This CDR3 is built from 11 residues. CDR1 is MDHEN, CDR2 SYDVKM, per germline. Trimming cost V 8 bases and J 3 bases, with 8 bases left between them. CDR3 loop: CASGAVYEQYF. The CDR3 DNA is TGTGCCAGCGGGGCAGTCTACGAGCAGTACTTC.

This clonotype was seen a few times. CDR3 residues: CSARVIGRSSYNSPLHF. CDR3 in DNA: TGCAGTGCTAGAGTTATAGGGAGGAGCTCCTATAATTCACCCCTCCACTTT. V is TRBV20-1 and J is TRBJ1-6; D not certain. V was cut by 1 base and J by 0 bases, with 13 bases left in between. This CDR3 is built from 17 residues. Looked up from germline, CDR1 is DFQATT and CDR2 is SNEGSKA (reference sequence).

This clonotype was counted a few times. This chain uses TRBV24-1 with TRBJ2-3, with 10 nucleotides matching TRBD2. The J segment lost 5 bases and the V segment lost 5 bases, leaving 6 bases of the junction unmatched. CDR3 length: 15 residues. CDR1 KGHDR and CDR2 SFDVKD come from the germline V gene. The CDR3 protein is CATSASGGAGDTQYF. The CDR3 nucleotides are TGTGCCACCAGTGCCAGCGGGGGGGCAGGAGATACGCAGTATTTT.

The chain combines TRBV11-2 with TRBJ2-7, with 12 bases identical to TRBD1. Unmatched junction bases numbered 11, after V lost 1 base and J lost 4 bases. Germline V gene sequence: CDR1 SGHAT, CDR2 FQNNGV. This CDR3 contains 18 residues. DNA for the CDR3: TGTGCCAGCAGCTTAGTAGTTTTGAGGGGACAGGGGGCTTACGAGCAGTACTTC. Protein sequence: CASSLVVLRGQGAYEQYF.

This clonotype was detected only a few times. The chain joins TRBV12-3 or TRBV12-4 to TRBJ1-3; 7 positions agree with TRBD1. Germline trimming cut 5 bases from V and 5 bases from J; bases unmatched to any gene: 3. The CDR3 runs 13 residues. DNA for the CDR3: TGTGCCAGCAGTGCGACAGGGAGAAACACCATATATTTT. As protein: CASSATGRNTIYF.

This chain uses TRBV29-1 with TRBJ1-1; TRBD1 aligns across 7 bases. CDR1 is SQVTM and CDR2 is ANQGSEA in the germline V gene. J was trimmed by 4 bases and V by 4 bases; bases with no gene match: 6. This CDR3 is 13 amino acids long. The CDR3 sequence is CSVGVRGSTEAFF. The CDR3, as DNA: TGCAGCGTTGGGGTCAGGGGGAGCACTGAAGCTTTCTTT.

This clonotype appeared a few times. The V gene is TRBV21-1, the J gene TRBJ2-5; TRBD2, as called in the table, went unchecked against the DNA. TRBV21-1 is a known pseudogene. The CDR3 spans 15 residues. CDR3 protein: CASSKGTIGEETQYF. As DNA, the CDR3 is TGTGCCAGCAGCAAAGGGACTATTGGTGAAGAGACCCAGTACTTC.